Listed below are T cell receptor beta chains from one sample, sequenced in a study of blood T cell repertoires in COVID-19. Assay used: immunoSEQ multiplex PCR; TCRdb lists only in-frame clones, some missing. Of around 50,000 clones in the sample, more than 75% were seen once. The sample comprised PBMCs or T cells enriched from blood (not recorded which). These receptors came from a woman aged 50 to 60 with acute COVID-19. CDR3s include the opening cysteine and the closing phenylalanine or tryptophan. Fields, in order: V gene, D gene, clone size, J gene, CDR3 DNA, CDR3 protein. A D gene is named only where the DNA matches it firmly. Part of the rows lack a size; the others show once, few, many or a class for expanded clones.

>TRBV4-2|NA|NA|TRBJ1-5
TGTGCCAGCAGCCAAGAAGACAGGAATCAGCCCCAGCATTTT
CASSQEDRNQPQHF
>TRBV12-5|NA|NA|TRBJ2-3
TGTGCTAGTGGTTCCCCAGGGGGACTGAGCACAGATACGCAGTATTTT
CASGSPGGLSTDTQYF
>TRBV15|TRBD1|NA|TRBJ1-4
TGTGCCACCAGCAGCCCCCTCGGGACAGCCTTTGAAAAACTGTTTTTT
CATSSPLGTAFEKLFF
>TRBV10-3|TRBD2|NA|TRBJ2-7
TGTGCCATCAGTGAGAGCCCGGGGGGATCGAACTACGAGCAGTACTTC
CAISESPGGSNYEQYF
>TRBV7-9|NA|NA|TRBJ2-3
TGTGCCAGCAGCTTGCTTATAGGCACAGATACGCAGTATTTT
CASSLLIGTDTQYF
>TRBV2|TRBD1|NA|TRBJ2-5
TGTGCCAGCACCCCTCGGGCGGGACAGGGGGCCCAGTACTTC
CASTPRAGQGAQYF
>TRBV28|NA|NA|TRBJ2-7
TGTGCCAGCCGCCGCCAGCGGACCTCCTACGAGCAGTACTTC
CASRRQRTSYEQYF
>TRBV10-3|TRBD1|NA|TRBJ1-2
TGTGCCATCAGTGAGAAAGACAGGGGATATGGCTACACCTTC
CAISEKDRGYGYTF
>TRBV4-1|NA|once|TRBJ2-3
TGCGCCAGCAGCCAAGATATGAGACAGAAAGCAGATACGCAGTATTTT
CASSQDMRQKADTQYF
>TRBV7-9|NA|NA|TRBJ1-1
TGTGCCAGCAGCCAGATTAACACTGAAGCTTTCTTT
CASSQINTEAFF
>TRBV27|TRBD1|few|TRBJ2-7
TGTGCCAGCAGCTCAGGGGGATGGGACTACGAGCAGTACTTC
CASSSGGWDYEQYF
>TRBV6-2/TRBV6-3|NA|NA|TRBJ2-7
TGTGCCAGCAGCTCCCCGGGGACTGGGTACTCCTACGAGCAGTACTTC
CASSSPGTGYSYEQYF
>TRBV6-1|NA|NA|TRBJ1-4
TGTGCCAGCAGTGAAATGGACCTACCGGGGGAAAAACTGTTTTTT
CASSEMDLPGEKLFF
>TRBV3-1/TRBV3-2|NA|few|TRBJ2-7
TGTGCCAGCAGCCTGCTGCCAGGTTCCTACGAGCAGTACTTC
CASSLLPGSYEQYF
>TRBV7-3|NA|NA|TRBJ2-1
TGTGCCAGCAGCTCCCCGGGGGAGGAGCAGTTCTTC
CASSSPGEEQFF
>TRBV27|TRBD2|once|TRBJ2-5
TGTGCCAGCAGTTCCGGACTAGCGGGGGGTAGAGAGACCCAGTACTTC
CASSSGLAGGRETQYF
>TRBV2|TRBD1|NA|TRBJ2-5
TGTGCCAGCAGTAAGGCCGGGACAGGTCAAGAGACCCAGTACTTC
CASSKAGTGQETQYF
>TRBV19|NA|NA|TRBJ1-2
TGTGCCAGTAGTATCCGAGGACAGACTAACTATGGCTACACCTTC
CASSIRGQTNYGYTF
>TRBV27|TRBD1|NA|TRBJ1-4
TGTGCCAGCAGTTTGGGACAGAGTGGAAAACTGTTTTTT
CASSLGQSGKLFF
>TRBV18|NA|NA|TRBJ1-5
TGTGCCAGCTCACCACCTAATCGGGATAGCAATCAGCCCCAGCATTTT
CASSPPNRDSNQPQHF
>TRBV3-1/TRBV3-2|TRBD2|NA|TRBJ2-7
TGTGCCAGCAGCCAAGGATGGAGACTAGCGGGGGGAACGTCCTACGAGCAGTACTTC
CASSQGWRLAGGTSYEQYF
>TRBV7-2|NA|NA|TRBJ2-7
TGTGCCAGCAGCCCCAGACTCGTCTACGAGCAGTACTTC
CASSPRLVYEQYF
>TRBV24-1|NA|NA|TRBJ1-5
TGTGCCACCTTACAGGGACCCTATAGCAATCAGCCCCAGCATTTT
CATLQGPYSNQPQHF
>TRBV6-5|NA|few|TRBJ2-2
TGTGCCAGCAAGACGGGGAACACCGGGGAGCTGTTTTTT
CASKTGNTGELFF
>TRBV12-3/TRBV12-4|TRBD1|few|TRBJ1-1
TGTGCCAGCACGTCGAGGGGGCGCGGAGCTTTCTTT
CASTSRGRGAFF
>TRBV28|TRBD1|NA|TRBJ1-6
TGTGCCAGCAGTTTATCGGACAGGCGGGGTTCACCCCTCCACTTT
CASSLSDRRGSPLHF
>TRBV18|TRBD1|NA|TRBJ2-2
TGTGCCAGCTCACCGGGGGACGGGACAGTCCACACCGGGGAGCTGTTTTTT
CASSPGDGTVHTGELFF
>TRBV6-5|NA|NA|TRBJ1-2
TGTGCCAGCAGAACCTCTTCGGTTGGCTACACCTTC
CASRTSSVGYTF
>TRBV5-6|TRBD1|NA|TRBJ1-1
TGTGCCAGCAGTCCCGGGACAGGGGGCTCTAGGAGCACTGAAGCTTTCTTT
CASSPGTGGSRSTEAFF
>TRBV5-5|TRBD1|NA|TRBJ1-2
TGTGCCAGCAGCTTAGGGACAGGGTTTAACTATGGCTACACCTTC
CASSLGTGFNYGYTF
>TRBV7-9|TRBD1|NA|TRBJ1-2
TGTGCCAGCAGCCCCCGCCCGGGACAGGGGAATGGCTACACCTTC
CASSPRPGQGNGYTF
>TRBV2|TRBD1|NA|TRBJ1-1
TGTGCCAGCAGCGGACAGGCGGGGTACACTGAAGCTTTCTTT
CASSGQAGYTEAFF
>TRBV29-1|TRBD1|NA|TRBJ2-7
TGCAGCGTTGCAGGACAGGGGAAGACTTATCAGTACTTC
CSVAGQGKTYQYF
>TRBV3-1/TRBV3-2|NA|once|TRBJ2-5
TGTGCCAGCAGTCCCGTTACCATTGGCGGGCAGACCCAGTACTTC
CASSPVTIGGQTQYF
>TRBV5-6|TRBD1|NA|TRBJ1-1
TGTGCCAGCAGCTCCCTAGCCCGACAGGGGTTCAACACTGAAGCTTTCTTT
CASSSLARQGFNTEAFF
>TRBV9|NA|NA|TRBJ2-3
TGTGCCAGCAGCGCCACGTCGGCCGAACTAGGAGATACGCAGTATTTT
CASSATSAELGDTQYF
>TRBV7-8|TRBD2|NA|TRBJ2-3
TGTGCCAGCAGCCAAAGGGACCTAGCGGGGGGGCGCAGCACAGATACGCAGTATTTT
CASSQRDLAGGRSTDTQYF
>TRBV11-3|NA|NA|TRBJ1-1
TGTGCCAGCAGCTTAGGCTTCCAGGAAGCTTTCTTT
CASSLGFQEAFF